This entry is about one T cell receptor (beta chain). The data stem from a study of shared clonotypes between healthy human individuals. Researchers ran the assay at a deep level. The assay was immunoSEQ multiplex PCR, and TCRdb's table has in-frame clones only and misses some. The sample records about 1.1 million clones, about 84% being singletons. CDR1 is SGHNT and CDR2 is YYREEE in the germline V gene (reference sequence). The CDR3 is 16 amino acids. V was pared by 3 bases and J by 5 bases, with 11 bases of the junction left unmatched. Sequenced input: memory CD4+ T cells from PBMCs. Subset reported: CD45RA-negative fraction. This receptor was taken from a man between 18 and 29 years old in good health. Some clones in this sample may be carry-over from other donors' samples. The V and J genes are TRBV5-4 and TRBJ2-5; 9 bases are a match to TRBD2. CDR3 sequence (DNA): TGTGCCAGCAGCTCTGGGCGCTTAGCGGGAGTGGAGACCCAGTACTTC. It codes for CASSSGRLAGVETQYF.